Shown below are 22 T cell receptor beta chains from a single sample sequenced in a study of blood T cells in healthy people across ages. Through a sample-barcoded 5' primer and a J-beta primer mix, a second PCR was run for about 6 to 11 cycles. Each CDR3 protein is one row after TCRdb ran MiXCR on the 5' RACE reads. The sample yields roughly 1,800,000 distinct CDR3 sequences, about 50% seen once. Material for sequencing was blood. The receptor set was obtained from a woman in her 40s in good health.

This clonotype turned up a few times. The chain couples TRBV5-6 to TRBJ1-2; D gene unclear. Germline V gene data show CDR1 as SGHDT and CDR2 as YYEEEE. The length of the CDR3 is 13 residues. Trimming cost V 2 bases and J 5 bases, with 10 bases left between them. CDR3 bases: TGTGCCAGCAGCTTAGGACCCCTATATGGCTACACCTTC. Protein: CASSLGPLYGYTF.

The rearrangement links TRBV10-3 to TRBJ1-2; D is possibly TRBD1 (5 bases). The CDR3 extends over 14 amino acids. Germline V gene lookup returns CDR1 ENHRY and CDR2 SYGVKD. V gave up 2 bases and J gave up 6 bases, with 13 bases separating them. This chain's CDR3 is CAISEAGGRDGYTF. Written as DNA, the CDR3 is TGTGCCATCAGTGAGGCGGGGGGTCGGGATGGCTACACCTTC.

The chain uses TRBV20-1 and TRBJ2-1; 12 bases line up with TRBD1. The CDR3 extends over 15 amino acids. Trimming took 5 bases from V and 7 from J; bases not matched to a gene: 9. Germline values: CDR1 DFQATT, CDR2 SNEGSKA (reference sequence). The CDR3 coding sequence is TGCAGTGCTGCGACGGGACAGGGGGCGGGGAATGAGCAGTTCTTC. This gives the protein CSAATGQGAGNEQFF.

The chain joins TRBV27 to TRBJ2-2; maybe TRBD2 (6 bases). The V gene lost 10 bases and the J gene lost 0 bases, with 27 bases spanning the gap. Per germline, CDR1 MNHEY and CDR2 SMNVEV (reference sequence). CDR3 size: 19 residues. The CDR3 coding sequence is TGTGCCACCGGGGTGTTGTTGGGAGGCGGGACCGCGAACACCGGGGAGCTGTTTTTT. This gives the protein CATGVLLGGGTANTGELFF.

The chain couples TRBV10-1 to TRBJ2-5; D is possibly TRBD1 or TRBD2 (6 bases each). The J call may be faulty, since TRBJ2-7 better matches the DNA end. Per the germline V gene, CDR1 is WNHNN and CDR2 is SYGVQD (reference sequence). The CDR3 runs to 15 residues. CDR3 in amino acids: CASSEGTGGLNEQYF. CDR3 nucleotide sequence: TGCGCCAGCAGTGAGGGGACCGGGGGCCTCAACGAGCAGTACTTC.

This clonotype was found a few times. The CDR3 protein is CAISGAERTPDTQYF. The CDR3 nucleotides read TGTGCCATCAGTGGGGCGGAGCGGACGCCAGATACGCAGTATTTT. V gene TRBV10-3 combines with J gene TRBJ2-3; possibly TRBD2 for D (5 bases). The germline gives CDR1 ENHRY, CDR2 SYGVKD. The V gene lost 4 bases and the J gene lost 4 bases, with 15 bases spanning the gap. The CDR3 is 15 residues long.

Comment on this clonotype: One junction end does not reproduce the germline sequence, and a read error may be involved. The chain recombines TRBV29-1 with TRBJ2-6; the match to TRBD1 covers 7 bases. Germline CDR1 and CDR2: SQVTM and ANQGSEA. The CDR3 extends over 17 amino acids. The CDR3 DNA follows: TGCAGCGTTGAAACCCCGACAGGGTCCGCTGGGGCCAACGCCCTGACTTTC. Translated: CSVETPTGSAGANALTF. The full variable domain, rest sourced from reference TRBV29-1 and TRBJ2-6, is SAVISQKPSRDICQRGTSLTIQCQVDSQVTMMFWYRQQPGQSLTLIATANQGSEATYESGFVIDKFPISRPNLTFSTLTVSNMSPEDSSIYLCSVETPTGSAGANALTFGAGSRLTVL.

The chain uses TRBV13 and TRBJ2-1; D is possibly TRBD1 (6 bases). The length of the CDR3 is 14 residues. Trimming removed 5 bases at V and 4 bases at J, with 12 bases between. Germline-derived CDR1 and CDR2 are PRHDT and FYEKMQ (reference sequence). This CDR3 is CASSPRQDYNEQFF. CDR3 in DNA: TGTGCCAGCAGCCCCAGACAGGATTACAATGAGCAGTTCTTC.

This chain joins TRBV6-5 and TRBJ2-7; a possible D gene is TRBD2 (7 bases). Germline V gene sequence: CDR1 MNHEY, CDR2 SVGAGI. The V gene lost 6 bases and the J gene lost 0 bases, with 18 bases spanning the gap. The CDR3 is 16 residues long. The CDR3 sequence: CASSSIRGASSYEQYF. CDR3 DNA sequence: TGTGCCAGCAGCTCGATCCGGGGGGCCAGCTCCTACGAGCAGTACTTC.

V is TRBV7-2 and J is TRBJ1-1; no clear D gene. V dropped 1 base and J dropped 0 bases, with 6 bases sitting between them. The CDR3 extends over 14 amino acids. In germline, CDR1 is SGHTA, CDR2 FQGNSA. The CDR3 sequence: CASSLVTVNTEAFF. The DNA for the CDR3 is TGTGCCAGCAGCTTAGTGACGGTGAACACTGAAGCTTTCTTT.

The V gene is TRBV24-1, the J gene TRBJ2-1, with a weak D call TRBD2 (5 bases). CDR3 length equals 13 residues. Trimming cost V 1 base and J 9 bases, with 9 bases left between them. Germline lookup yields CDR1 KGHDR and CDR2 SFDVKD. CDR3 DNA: TGTGCCACCAGTGATTTCGGGGTGGCTGAGCAGTTCTTC. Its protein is CATSDFGVAEQFF.

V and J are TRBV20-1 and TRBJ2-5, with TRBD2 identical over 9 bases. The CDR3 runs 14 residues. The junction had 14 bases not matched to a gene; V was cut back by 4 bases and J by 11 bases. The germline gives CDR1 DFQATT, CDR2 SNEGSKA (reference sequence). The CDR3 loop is CSATRLAESWEQYF. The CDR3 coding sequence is TGCAGTGCTACCAGACTAGCGGAGTCTTGGGAGCAGTACTTC.

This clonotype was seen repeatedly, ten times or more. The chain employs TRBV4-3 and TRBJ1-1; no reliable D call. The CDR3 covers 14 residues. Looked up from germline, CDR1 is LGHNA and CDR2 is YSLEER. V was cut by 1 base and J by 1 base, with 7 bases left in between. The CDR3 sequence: CASSQVGGNTEAFF. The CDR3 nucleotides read TGCGCCAGCAGCCAAGTTGGAGGGAACACTGAAGCTTTCTTT.

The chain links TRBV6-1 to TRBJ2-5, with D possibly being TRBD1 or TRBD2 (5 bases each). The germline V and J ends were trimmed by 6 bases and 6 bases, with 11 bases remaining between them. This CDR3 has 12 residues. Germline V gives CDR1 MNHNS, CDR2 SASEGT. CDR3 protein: CASRLGVKTQYF. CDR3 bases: TGTGCCAGCAGGCTGGGGGTGAAGACCCAGTACTTC.

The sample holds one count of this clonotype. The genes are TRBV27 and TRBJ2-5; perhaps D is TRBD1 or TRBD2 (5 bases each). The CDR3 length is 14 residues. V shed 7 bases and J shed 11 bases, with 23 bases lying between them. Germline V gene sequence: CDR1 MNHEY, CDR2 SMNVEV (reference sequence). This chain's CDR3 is CASTWGPESDTQYF. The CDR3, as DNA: TGTGCCAGCACCTGGGGACCGGAATCGGATACGCAGTACTTC.

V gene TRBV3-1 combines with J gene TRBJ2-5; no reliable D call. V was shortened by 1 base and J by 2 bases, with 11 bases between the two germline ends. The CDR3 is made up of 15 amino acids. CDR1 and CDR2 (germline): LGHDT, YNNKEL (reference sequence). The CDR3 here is CASSQVTVQQETQYF. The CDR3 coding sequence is TGTGCCAGCAGCCAAGTGACGGTCCAACAAGAGACCCAGTACTTC.

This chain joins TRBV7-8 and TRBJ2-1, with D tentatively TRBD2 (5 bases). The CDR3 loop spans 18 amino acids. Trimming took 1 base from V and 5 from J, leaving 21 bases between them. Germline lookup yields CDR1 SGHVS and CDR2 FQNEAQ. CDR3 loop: CASSLVGEVWELNNEQFF. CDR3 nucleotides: TGTGCCAGCAGCTTAGTTGGTGAGGTTTGGGAGTTGAACAATGAGCAGTTCTTC.

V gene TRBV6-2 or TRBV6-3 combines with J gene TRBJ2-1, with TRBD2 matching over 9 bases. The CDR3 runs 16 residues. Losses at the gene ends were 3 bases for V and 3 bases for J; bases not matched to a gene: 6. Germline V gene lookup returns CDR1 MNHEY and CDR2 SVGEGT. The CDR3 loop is CASSYRLADIYNEQFF. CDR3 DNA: TGTGCCAGCAGTTATCGACTAGCGGACATCTACAATGAGCAGTTCTTC.

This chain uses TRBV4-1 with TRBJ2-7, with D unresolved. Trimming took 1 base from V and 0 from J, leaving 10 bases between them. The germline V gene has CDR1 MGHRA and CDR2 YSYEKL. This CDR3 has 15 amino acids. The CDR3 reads CASSQVSTASYEQYF. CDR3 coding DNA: TGCGCCAGCAGCCAAGTAAGCACAGCCTCCTACGAGCAGTACTTC.

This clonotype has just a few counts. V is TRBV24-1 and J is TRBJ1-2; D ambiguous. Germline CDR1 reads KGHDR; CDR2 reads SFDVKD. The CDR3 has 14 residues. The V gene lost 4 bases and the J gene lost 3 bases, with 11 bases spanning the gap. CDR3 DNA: TGTGCCACCAGTGACCCCGAGAGCTACTATGGCTACACCTTC. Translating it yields CATSDPESYYGYTF.

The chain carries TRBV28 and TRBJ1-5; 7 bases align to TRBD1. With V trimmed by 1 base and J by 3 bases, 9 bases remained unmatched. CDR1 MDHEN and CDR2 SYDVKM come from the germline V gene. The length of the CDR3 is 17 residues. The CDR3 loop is CASSLLFPTGPNQPQHF. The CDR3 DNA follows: TGTGCCAGCAGTTTATTATTCCCGACAGGGCCCAATCAGCCCCAGCATTTT.

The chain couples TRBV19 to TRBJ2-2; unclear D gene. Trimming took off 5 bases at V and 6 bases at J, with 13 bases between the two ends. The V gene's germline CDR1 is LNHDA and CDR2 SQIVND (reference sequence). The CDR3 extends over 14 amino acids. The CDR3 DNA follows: TGTGCCAGTAGTGGGGTCCGGTGGCCCGGGGAGCTGTTTTTT. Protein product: CASSGVRWPGELFF.